This T cell receptor beta chain was obtained from a study of cytomegalovirus exposure and HLA in healthy donors. Notes on the study in general: Some public TCRs appeared in many individuals, while most sequences were rare. The study designated roughly 160 TCR beta chains cytomegalovirus-associated.

In the PCR, 60 Vbeta and 13 Jbeta primers were used. This table comes from immunoSEQ multiplex PCR, and its TCRdb copy is limited to in-frame clones, with some not included. The sample table includes about 130,000 clones. Looked up from germline, CDR1 is LGHNA and CDR2 is YNFKEQ. There are 16 residues in the CDR3. Unmatched junction bases numbered 8, after V lost 3 bases and J lost 3 bases. As to this clone: Its specificity is unknown.

The specimen sequenced was PBMCs. This chain uses TRBV4-2 with TRBJ2-1; TRBD2 matches 7 bases. The source is a middle-aged man in good health and CMV-seronegative. In nucleotides, the CDR3 is TGTGCCAGCAGCCAGATCCGGGAGGATGACTACAATGAGCAGTTCTTC. Translation: CASSQIREDDYNEQFF.